This paragraph reports one TCR beta chain. What it recognizes is unknown. This CDR3 is built from 15 residues. In germline, CDR1 is SGHRS, CDR2 YFSETQ. Trimming cost V 0 bases and J 1 base, with 7 bases left between them. The sample is drawn from a study of cytomegalovirus exposure and HLA in healthy donors. General study results and limits: A highly shared variant cluster was judged a likely technical artifact.

Primers: 60 Vbeta forward and 13 Jbeta reverse. The repertoire was sequenced with immunoSEQ multiplex PCR; TCRdb's copy has only in-frame clones and lacks some. The table includes about 120,000 clones, 67% detected once. The sequence was collected from a man younger than 35 in good health and CMV-seropositive. Material for sequencing was PBMCs. The chain recombines TRBV5-1 with TRBJ2-2, with D unresolved. The CDR3 here is CASSLVFRNTGELFF. The CDR3 DNA reads as TGCGCCAGCAGCTTGGTGTTCCGGAACACCGGGGAGCTGTTTTTT.